This T cell receptor (beta chain) came from a study of OX40 agonist ivuxolimab in advanced cancers. Using immunoSEQ multiplex PCR, the repertoire was profiled, and TCRdb retains in-frame clones only, with some absent. The repertoire includes 70,000 or so clones, roughly nine tenths of them detected once, and roughly 1% sits in the top ten. V was cut by 6 bases and J by 5 bases, with 25 bases left in between. Per germline, CDR1 KGHSH and CDR2 LQKENI. The CDR3 extends over 17 amino acids. Details on this clone: Antigen unknown.

Study conclusions and caveats: Near-lowest levels of clonal expansion characterized partial responders at 0.1-3.0 mg/kg.

The TCR was taken from an adult with an advanced solid tumor such as melanoma, head and neck, liver or kidney cancer. The chain links TRBV18 to TRBJ1-1, with D possibly being TRBD1 (6 bases). Material: CD4+ or CD8+ T cells sorted from blood, obtained in a trial of the OX40 agonist ivuxolimab. The CDR3 DNA is TGTGCCAGCTCCCCTTCGAAGGCAGGGGCGAAGGGGACTGAAGCTTTCTTT. Translating it yields CASSPSKAGAKGTEAFF.